These T cell receptor beta chains were read from a single sample in a study of T cells after yellow fever vaccination. TCRdb re-analysed the 5' RACE reads in MiXCR, keeping a single row per CDR3 protein. Of over 45,000 distinct CDR3 sequences in the sample, approximately 6.9% were seen once. The material sequenced was CD8+ T cells sorted from PBMCs, taken on the day of the first yellow fever vaccination. All receptors come from a young man who received the YFV17D yellow fever vaccine. The CDR3 runs from the conserved cysteine through the conserved F or W. The order of the fields is J gene, D gene, V gene, clone size, CDR3 protein, CDR3 DNA. D genes are given only for firm matches. A row's size may be missing; if present it is once, few, many or a size class.

J gene: TRBJ2-1
D gene: .
V gene: TRBV5-4
clone size: .
CDR3 protein: CASTLDPGGNEQFF
CDR3 DNA: TGTGCCAGCACTCTCGACCCTGGTGGCAATGAGCAGTTCTTC

J gene: TRBJ1-2
D gene: TRBD1
V gene: TRBV6-5
clone size: few
CDR3 protein: CASSGGGTGWGGYTF
CDR3 DNA: TGTGCCAGCAGCGGAGGGGGGACAGGGTGGGGCGGCTACACCTTC

J gene: TRBJ2-1
D gene: .
V gene: TRBV11-2
clone size: few
CDR3 protein: CASSPQVPKGNEQFF
CDR3 DNA: TGTGCCAGCAGCCCACAGGTCCCCAAAGGCAATGAGCAGTTCTTC

J gene: TRBJ1-5
D gene: .
V gene: TRBV6-2/TRBV6-3
clone size: few
CDR3 protein: CASSGRPDGNQPQHF
CDR3 DNA: TGTGCCAGCAGTGGCCGACCGGACGGCAATCAGCCCCAGCATTTT

J gene: TRBJ2-1
D gene: TRBD2
V gene: TRBV7-2
clone size: many
CDR3 protein: CASSWPPAGGPNEQFF
CDR3 DNA: TGTGCCAGCAGCTGGCCCCCTGCGGGGGGCCCCAATGAGCAGTTCTTC

J gene: TRBJ2-2
D gene: .
V gene: TRBV12-3/TRBV12-4
clone size: many
CDR3 protein: CATPSRGATGELFF
CDR3 DNA: TGTGCCACCCCATCCCGGGGGGCCACCGGGGAGCTGTTTTTT

J gene: TRBJ2-1
D gene: .
V gene: TRBV7-9
clone size: .
CDR3 protein: CASSLGGNNNEQFF
CDR3 DNA: TGTGCCAGCAGCTTAGGAGGGAACAACAATGAGCAGTTCTTC

J gene: TRBJ2-3
D gene: .
V gene: TRBV12-3/TRBV12-4
clone size: .
CDR3 protein: CACSFYIYGGSSTDTQYF
CDR3 DNA: TGTGCCTGCAGTTTTTATATATATGGGGGGAGTAGCACAGATACGCAGTATTTT

J gene: TRBJ1-5
D gene: .
V gene: TRBV29-1
clone size: many
CDR3 protein: CSVEFDSNQPQHF
CDR3 DNA: TGCAGCGTTGAATTCGATAGCAATCAGCCCCAGCATTTT

J gene: TRBJ2-1
D gene: TRBD2
V gene: TRBV28
clone size: medium-sized
CDR3 protein: CASSFGGVYNEQFF
CDR3 DNA: TGTGCCAGCAGTTTCGGGGGGGTGTACAATGAGCAGTTCTTC

J gene: TRBJ1-2
D gene: TRBD1
V gene: TRBV7-2
clone size: few
CDR3 protein: CASSLTGTGYGYTF
CDR3 DNA: TGTGCCAGCAGCTTAACCGGGACAGGGTATGGCTACACCTTC

J gene: TRBJ2-5
D gene: .
V gene: TRBV12-3/TRBV12-4
clone size: .
CDR3 protein: CASSQGRETQYF
CDR3 DNA: TGTGCCAGCAGTCAGGGAAGAGAGACCCAGTACTTC

J gene: TRBJ1-5
D gene: .
V gene: TRBV5-1
clone size: few
CDR3 protein: CPFYRPRDSNQPQHF
CDR3 DNA: TGCCCCTTCTACCGTCCCCGGGACAGCAATCAGCCCCAGCATTTT

J gene: TRBJ1-2
D gene: .
V gene: TRBV4-3
clone size: few
CDR3 protein: CASSQDMGDYGYTF
CDR3 DNA: TGCGCCAGCAGCCAAGATATGGGAGACTATGGCTACACCTTC

J gene: TRBJ2-1
D gene: .
V gene: TRBV7-3
clone size: few
CDR3 protein: CASSLGLHNEQFF
CDR3 DNA: TGTGCCAGCAGCTTAGGACTCCACAATGAGCAGTTCTTC

J gene: TRBJ2-7
D gene: TRBD1
V gene: TRBV19
clone size: .
CDR3 protein: CASSPYVGDRGYEQYF
CDR3 DNA: TGTGCCAGTAGTCCATACGTCGGGGACAGGGGATACGAGCAGTACTTC

J gene: TRBJ2-1
D gene: TRBD2
V gene: TRBV10-3
clone size: few
CDR3 protein: CAIRALAGDDNEQFF
CDR3 DNA: TGTGCCATCAGGGCACTAGCGGGGGACGACAATGAGCAGTTCTTC

J gene: TRBJ2-5
D gene: .
V gene: TRBV7-9
clone size: few
CDR3 protein: CASTGWGIQETQYF
CDR3 DNA: TGTGCCAGCACCGGATGGGGAATCCAAGAGACCCAGTACTTC

J gene: TRBJ1-2
D gene: .
V gene: TRBV20-1
clone size: few
CDR3 protein: CSARDSGSYGYTF
CDR3 DNA: TGCAGTGCTAGAGATAGCGGATCCTATGGCTACACCTTC

J gene: TRBJ1-1
D gene: .
V gene: TRBV7-9
clone size: many
CDR3 protein: CASSLEGSEAFF
CDR3 DNA: TGTGCCAGCAGCTTAGAGGGCAGTGAGGCTTTCTTT

J gene: TRBJ1-2
D gene: TRBD1
V gene: TRBV12-3/TRBV12-4
clone size: few
CDR3 protein: CASNPDGTGAIYGYTF
CDR3 DNA: TGTGCCAGCAATCCCGATGGGACAGGGGCGATCTATGGCTACACCTTC

J gene: TRBJ2-2
D gene: .
V gene: TRBV10-3
clone size: many
CDR3 protein: CAISESSGELFF
CDR3 DNA: TGTGCCATCAGTGAGTCGTCCGGGGAGCTGTTTTTT

J gene: TRBJ2-7
D gene: TRBD1
V gene: TRBV4-1
clone size: few
CDR3 protein: CASSQVGRGQGVYEQYF
CDR3 DNA: TGCGCCAGCAGCCAAGTGGGGAGGGGACAGGGTGTCTACGAGCAGTACTTC

J gene: TRBJ2-1
D gene: .
V gene: TRBV10-3
clone size: .
CDR3 protein: CAILTENHEQFF
CDR3 DNA: TGTGCCATCTTAACTGAAAACCATGAGCAGTTCTTC

J gene: TRBJ1-3
D gene: TRBD1
V gene: TRBV5-1
clone size: many
CDR3 protein: CASSLEGQGLAGNTIYF
CDR3 DNA: TGCGCCAGCAGCTTGGAAGGACAGGGTCTCGCTGGAAACACCATATATTTT

J gene: TRBJ2-3
D gene: .
V gene: TRBV7-9
clone size: many
CDR3 protein: CASSFDTQYF
CDR3 DNA: TGTGCCAGCAGCTTTGATACGCAGTATTTT

J gene: TRBJ2-7
D gene: .
V gene: TRBV4-1
clone size: few
CDR3 protein: CASSQGAGTLGYEQYF
CDR3 DNA: TGCGCCAGCAGCCAAGGGGCGGGGACTCTTGGCTACGAGCAGTACTTC

J gene: TRBJ2-1
D gene: .
V gene: TRBV20-1
clone size: few
CDR3 protein: CSAREYSSLRSYNEQFF
CDR3 DNA: TGCAGTGCTAGAGAGTATTCAAGCCTGAGGTCCTACAATGAGCAGTTCTTC

J gene: TRBJ1-1
D gene: .
V gene: TRBV12-3/TRBV12-4
clone size: .
CDR3 protein: CASSFELGFPYTEAFF
CDR3 DNA: TGTGCCAGCAGTTTCGAATTGGGTTTTCCGTACACTGAAGCTTTCTTT

J gene: TRBJ2-5
D gene: .
V gene: TRBV29-1
clone size: .
CDR3 protein: CSVLKETQYF
CDR3 DNA: TGCAGCGTGTTAAAAGAGACCCAGTACTTC

J gene: TRBJ2-5
D gene: .
V gene: TRBV4-3
clone size: many
CDR3 protein: CASSQVARGIRDQYF
CDR3 DNA: TGCGCCAGCAGCCAAGTAGCTCGTGGGATCAGGGACCAGTACTTC

J gene: TRBJ2-3
D gene: .
V gene: TRBV5-6
clone size: .
CDR3 protein: CASSPQSSTDTQYF
CDR3 DNA: TGTGCCAGCAGCCCCCAGTCTAGCACAGATACGCAGTATTTT